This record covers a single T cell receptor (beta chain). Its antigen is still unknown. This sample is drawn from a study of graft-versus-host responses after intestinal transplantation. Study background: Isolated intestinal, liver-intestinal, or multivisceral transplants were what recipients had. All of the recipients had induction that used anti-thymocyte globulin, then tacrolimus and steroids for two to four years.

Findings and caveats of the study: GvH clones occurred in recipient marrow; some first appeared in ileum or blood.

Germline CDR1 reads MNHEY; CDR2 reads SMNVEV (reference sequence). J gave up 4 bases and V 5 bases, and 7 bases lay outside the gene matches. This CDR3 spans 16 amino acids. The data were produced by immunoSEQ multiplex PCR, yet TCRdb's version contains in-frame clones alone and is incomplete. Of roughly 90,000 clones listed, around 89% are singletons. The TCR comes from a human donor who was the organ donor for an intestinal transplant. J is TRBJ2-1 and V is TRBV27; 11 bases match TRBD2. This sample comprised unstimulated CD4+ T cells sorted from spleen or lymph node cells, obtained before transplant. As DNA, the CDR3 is TGTGCCAGCAGTCTCTATCTAGCGGGGGGATACAATGAGCAGTTCTTC. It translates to CASSLYLAGGYNEQFF.